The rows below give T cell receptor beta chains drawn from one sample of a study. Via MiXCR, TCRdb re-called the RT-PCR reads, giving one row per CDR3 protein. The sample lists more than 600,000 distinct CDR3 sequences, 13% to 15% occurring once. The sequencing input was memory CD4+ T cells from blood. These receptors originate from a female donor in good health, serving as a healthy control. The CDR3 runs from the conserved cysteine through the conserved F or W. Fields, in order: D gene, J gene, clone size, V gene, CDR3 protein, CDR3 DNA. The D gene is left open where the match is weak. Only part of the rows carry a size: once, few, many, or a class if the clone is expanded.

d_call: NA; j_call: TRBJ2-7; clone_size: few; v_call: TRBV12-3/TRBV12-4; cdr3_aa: CASSSPRDKWSEQYF; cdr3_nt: TGTGCCAGCAGTTCGCCCCGGGACAAATGGTCCGAGCAGTACTTC
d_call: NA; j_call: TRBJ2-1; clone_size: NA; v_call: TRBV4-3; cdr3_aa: CASSQTLGGSSYNEQFF; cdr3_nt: TGCGCCAGCAGCCAAACCCTTGGGGGGAGCTCCTACAATGAGCAGTTCTTC
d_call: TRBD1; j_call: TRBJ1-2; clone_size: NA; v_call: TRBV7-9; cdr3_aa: CASSLDGTANYGYTF; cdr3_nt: TGTGCCAGCAGCCTAGACGGGACAGCCAACTATGGCTACACCTTC
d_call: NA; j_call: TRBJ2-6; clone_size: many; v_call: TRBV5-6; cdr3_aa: CASSFGVSSGANVLTF; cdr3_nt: TGTGCCAGCAGCTTTGGGGTCAGCTCTGGGGCCAACGTCCTGACTTTC
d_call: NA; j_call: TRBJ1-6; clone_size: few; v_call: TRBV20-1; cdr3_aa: CSAKRQNSPLHF; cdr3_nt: TGCAGTGCTAAGAGACAGAATTCACCCCTCCACTTT
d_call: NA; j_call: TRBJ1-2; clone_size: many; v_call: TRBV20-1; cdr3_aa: CSARVERGGRAYGYTF; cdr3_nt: TGCAGTGCTAGAGTTGAGCGGGGCGGACGGGCCTATGGCTACACCTTC
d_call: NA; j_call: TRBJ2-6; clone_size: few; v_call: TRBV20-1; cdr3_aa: CSADGFSGANVLTF; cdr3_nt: TGCAGTGCTGACGGATTCTCTGGGGCCAACGTCCTGACTTTC
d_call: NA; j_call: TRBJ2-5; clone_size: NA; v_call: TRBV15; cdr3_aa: CATSRDFLETQYF; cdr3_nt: TGTGCCACCAGCAGGGACTTTTTGGAGACCCAGTACTTC
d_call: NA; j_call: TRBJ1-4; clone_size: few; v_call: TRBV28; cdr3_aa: CASTSFGTGDEKLFF; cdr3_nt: TGTGCCAGCACTAGCTTCGGGACGGGAGATGAAAAACTGTTTTTT
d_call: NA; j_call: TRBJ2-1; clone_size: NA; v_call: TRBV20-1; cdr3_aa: CSARIPGSNEQFF; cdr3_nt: TGCAGTGCTAGAATCCCTGGATCCAATGAGCAGTTCTTC
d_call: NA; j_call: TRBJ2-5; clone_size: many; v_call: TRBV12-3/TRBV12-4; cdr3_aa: CASSLNGQETQYF; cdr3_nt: TGTGCCAGCAGTTTAAATGGCCAAGAGACCCAGTACTTC
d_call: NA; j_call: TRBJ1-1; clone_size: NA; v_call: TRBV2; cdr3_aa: CASTKDINTEAFF; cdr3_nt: TGTGCCAGCACCAAGGACATAAACACTGAAGCTTTCTTT
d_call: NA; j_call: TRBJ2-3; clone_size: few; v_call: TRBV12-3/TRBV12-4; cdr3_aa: CASSLQGWDTQYF; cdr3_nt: TGTGCCAGCAGCCTCCAGGGGTGGGATACGCAGTATTTT
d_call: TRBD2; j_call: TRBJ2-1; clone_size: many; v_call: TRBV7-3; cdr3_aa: CASSLTVAGGPRNEQFF; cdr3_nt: TGTGCCAGCAGCTTAACGGTCGCGGGGGGGCCCAGGAATGAGCAGTTCTTC
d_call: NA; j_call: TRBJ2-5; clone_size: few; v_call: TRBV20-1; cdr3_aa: CSAEQETQYF; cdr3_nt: TGCAGTGCGGAACAAGAGACCCAGTACTTC
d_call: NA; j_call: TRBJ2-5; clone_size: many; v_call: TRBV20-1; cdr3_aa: CSAPGLQETQYF; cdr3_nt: TGCAGTGCCCCGGGACTCCAAGAGACCCAGTACTTC
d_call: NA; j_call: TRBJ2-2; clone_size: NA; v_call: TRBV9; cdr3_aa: CASSVSVTGELFF; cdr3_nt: TGTGCCAGCAGCGTTAGCGTCACCGGGGAGCTGTTTTTT
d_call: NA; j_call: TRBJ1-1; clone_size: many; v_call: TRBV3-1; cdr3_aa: CASSQDGGNTEAFF; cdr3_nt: TGTGCCAGCAGCCAAGATGGGGGTAACACTGAAGCTTTCTTT
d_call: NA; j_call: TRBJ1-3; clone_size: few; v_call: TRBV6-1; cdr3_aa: CASTGLVFGNTIYF; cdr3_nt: TGTGCCAGCACCGGCCTTGTCTTTGGAAACACCATATATTTT
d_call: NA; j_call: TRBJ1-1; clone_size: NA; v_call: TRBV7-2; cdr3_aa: CASSPGGGIGYSEAFF; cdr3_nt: TGTGCCAGCAGCCCCGGCGGGGGGATAGGTTACTCTGAAGCTTTCTTT
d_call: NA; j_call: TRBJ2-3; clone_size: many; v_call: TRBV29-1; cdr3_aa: CSADLDTQYF; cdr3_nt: TGCAGCGCGGACCTAGATACGCAGTATTTT
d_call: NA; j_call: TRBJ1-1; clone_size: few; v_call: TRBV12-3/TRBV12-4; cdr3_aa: CASSLQGMGTEAFF; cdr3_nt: TGTGCCAGCAGTTTACAGGGGATGGGCACTGAAGCTTTCTTT
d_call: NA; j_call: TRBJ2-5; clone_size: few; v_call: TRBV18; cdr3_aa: CASSPPSSAETQYF; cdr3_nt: TGTGCCAGCTCACCACCGTCTAGCGCGGAGACCCAGTACTTC
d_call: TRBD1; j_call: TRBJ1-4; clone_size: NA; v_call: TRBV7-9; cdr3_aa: CASSPDRGLNEKLFF; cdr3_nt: TGTGCCAGCAGCCCGGACAGGGGGCTCAATGAAAAACTGTTTTTT
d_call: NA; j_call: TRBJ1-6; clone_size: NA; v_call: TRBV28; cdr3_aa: CASSLGQRNLPLHF; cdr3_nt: TGTGCCAGCAGTCTCGGACAGCGGAATTTACCCCTCCACTTT
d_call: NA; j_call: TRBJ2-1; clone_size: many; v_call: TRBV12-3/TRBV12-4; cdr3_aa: CASSLAGDTNEQFF; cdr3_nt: TGTGCCAGCAGTTTAGCGGGAGATACGAATGAGCAGTTCTTC
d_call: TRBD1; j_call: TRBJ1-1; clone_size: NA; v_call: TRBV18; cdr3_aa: CASSLRQGDEAFF; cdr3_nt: TGTGCCAGCTCACTTCGACAGGGCGATGAAGCTTTCTTT
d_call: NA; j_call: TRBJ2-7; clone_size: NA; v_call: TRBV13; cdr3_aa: CASSNMVEGISDEQYF; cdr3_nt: TGTGCCAGCAGCAATATGGTTGAAGGGATCAGCGACGAGCAGTACTTC
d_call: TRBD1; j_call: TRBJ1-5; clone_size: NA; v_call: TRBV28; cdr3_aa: CASSLPGTGPNQPQHF; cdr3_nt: TGTGCCAGCAGTTTACCAGGGACAGGCCCCAATCAGCCCCAGCATTTT
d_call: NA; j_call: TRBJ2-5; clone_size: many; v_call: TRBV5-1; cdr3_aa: CASSLMSQETQYF; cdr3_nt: TGCGCCAGCAGCTTGATGAGCCAAGAGACCCAGTACTTC
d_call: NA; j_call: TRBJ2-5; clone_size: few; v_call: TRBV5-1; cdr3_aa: CASSPLGEYF; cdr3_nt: TGCGCCAGCAGCCCTCTGGGGGAGTACTTC
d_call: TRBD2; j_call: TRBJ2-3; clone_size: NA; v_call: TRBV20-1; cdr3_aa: CSARILAGGSTDTQYF; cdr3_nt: TGCAGTGCTAGAATCCTAGCGGGAGGGAGCACAGATACGCAGTATTTT
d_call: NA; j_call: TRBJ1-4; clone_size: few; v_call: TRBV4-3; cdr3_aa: CASSQDHRATNEKLFF; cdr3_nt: TGCGCCAGCAGCCAAGATCACAGGGCAACTAATGAAAAACTGTTTTTT
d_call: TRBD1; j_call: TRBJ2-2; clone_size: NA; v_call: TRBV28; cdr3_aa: CASRLQGPDTGELFF; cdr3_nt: TGTGCCAGCAGGTTACAGGGGCCGGACACCGGGGAGCTGTTTTTT
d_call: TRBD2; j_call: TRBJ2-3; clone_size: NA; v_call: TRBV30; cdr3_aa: CAWRTSGTDTQYF; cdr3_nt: TGTGCCTGGAGGACTAGCGGCACAGATACGCAGTATTTT
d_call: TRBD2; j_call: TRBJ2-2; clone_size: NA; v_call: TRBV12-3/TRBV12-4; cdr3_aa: CASSPRLAGSNTGELFF; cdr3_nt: TGTGCCAGCAGTCCACGACTAGCGGGATCGAACACCGGGGAGCTGTTTTTT
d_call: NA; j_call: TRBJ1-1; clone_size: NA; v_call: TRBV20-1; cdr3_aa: CMNGGQNTEAFF; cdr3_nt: TGCATGAATGGGGGGCAGAACACTGAAGCTTTCTTT
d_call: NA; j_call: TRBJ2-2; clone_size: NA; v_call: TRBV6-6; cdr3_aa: CASSVAGLTGELFF; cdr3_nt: TGTGCCAGCAGCGTCGCGGGGCTCACCGGGGAGCTGTTTTTT
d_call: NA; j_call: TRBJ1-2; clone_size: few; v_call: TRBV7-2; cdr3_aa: CASSLAGAINGYTF; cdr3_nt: TGTGCCAGCAGCTTAGCAGGGGCCATTAATGGCTACACCTTC
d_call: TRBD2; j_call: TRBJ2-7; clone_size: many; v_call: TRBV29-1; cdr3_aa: CSVREGEVSEQYF; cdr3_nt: TGCAGCGTCCGGGAGGGAGAAGTTTCCGAGCAGTACTTC
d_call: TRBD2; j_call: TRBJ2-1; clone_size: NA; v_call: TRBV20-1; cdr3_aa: CSARGGTSGRMYNEQFF; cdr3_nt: TGCAGTGCTAGAGGCGGGACTAGCGGGAGGATGTACAATGAGCAGTTCTTC
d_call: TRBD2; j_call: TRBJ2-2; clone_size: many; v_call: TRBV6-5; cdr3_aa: CASSSTPTSGLTGELFF; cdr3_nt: TGTGCCAGCAGTTCCACCCCGACTAGCGGCCTCACCGGGGAGCTGTTTTTT
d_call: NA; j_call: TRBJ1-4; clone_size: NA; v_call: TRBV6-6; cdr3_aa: CASSCLEGATNEKLFF; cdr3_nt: TGTGCCAGCAGTTGTCTAGAGGGGGCAACTAATGAAAAACTGTTTTTT
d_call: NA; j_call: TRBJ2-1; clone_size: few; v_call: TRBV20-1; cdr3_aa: CSARDRAPGSSYNEQFF; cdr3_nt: TGCAGTGCTAGAGATCGAGCGCCCGGGAGCTCCTACAATGAGCAGTTCTTC
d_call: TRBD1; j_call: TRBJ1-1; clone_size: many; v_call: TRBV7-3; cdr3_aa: CASSQGGASTEAFF; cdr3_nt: TGTGCCAGCAGCCAAGGGGGCGCCAGCACTGAAGCTTTCTTT
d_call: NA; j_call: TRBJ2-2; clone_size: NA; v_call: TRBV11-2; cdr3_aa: CASSFTTGEHTGELFF; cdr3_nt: TGTGCCAGCAGCTTCACGACAGGAGAACACACCGGGGAGCTGTTTTTT
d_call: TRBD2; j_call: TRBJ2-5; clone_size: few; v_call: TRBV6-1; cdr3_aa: CASSGILLAGQETQYF; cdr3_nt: TGTGCCAGCAGCGGCATCCTCCTAGCGGGCCAAGAGACCCAGTACTTC
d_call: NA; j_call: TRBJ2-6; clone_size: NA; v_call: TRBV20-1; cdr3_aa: CSARRGGGANVLTF; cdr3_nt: TGCAGTGCTAGGAGGGGCGGTGGGGCCAACGTCCTGACTTTC
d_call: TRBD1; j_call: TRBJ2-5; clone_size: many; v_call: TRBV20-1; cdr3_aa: CSPYPTGTGQETQYF; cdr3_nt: TGCAGTCCCTACCCGACCGGGACAGGGCAAGAGACCCAGTACTTC
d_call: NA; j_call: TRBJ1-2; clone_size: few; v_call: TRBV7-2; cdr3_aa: CASSLVGRGAVGYGYTF; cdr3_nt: TGTGCCAGCAGCTTAGTTGGTCGAGGGGCGGTAGGGTATGGCTACACCTTC
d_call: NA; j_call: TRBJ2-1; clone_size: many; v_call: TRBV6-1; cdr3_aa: CASSVYFNEQFF; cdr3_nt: TGTGCCAGCAGTGTTTACTTCAATGAGCAGTTCTTC
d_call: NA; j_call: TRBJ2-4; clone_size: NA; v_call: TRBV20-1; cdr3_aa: CSAPNLAKNIQYF; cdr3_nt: TGCAGTGCCCCGAACTTAGCCAAAAACATTCAGTACTTC
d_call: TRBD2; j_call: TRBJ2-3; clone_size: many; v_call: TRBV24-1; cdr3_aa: CATSGPDSGSHPDTQYF; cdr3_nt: TGTGCCACCAGTGGACCCGATAGCGGGAGTCACCCCGATACGCAGTATTTT
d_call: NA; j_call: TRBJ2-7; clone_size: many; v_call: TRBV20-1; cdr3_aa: CSASSNSYEQYF; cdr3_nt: TGCAGTGCTAGTAGTAACTCCTACGAGCAGTACTTC
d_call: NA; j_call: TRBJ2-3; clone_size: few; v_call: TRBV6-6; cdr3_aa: CASSYASGGDTQYF; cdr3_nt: TGTGCCAGCAGTTACGCCAGTGGCGGTGATACGCAGTATTTT
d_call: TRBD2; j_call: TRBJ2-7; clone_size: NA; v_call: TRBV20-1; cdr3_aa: CSAIFSGSAYEQYF; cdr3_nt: TGCAGTGCTATCTTTAGCGGGAGTGCCTACGAGCAGTACTTC
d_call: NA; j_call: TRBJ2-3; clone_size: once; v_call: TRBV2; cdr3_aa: CASSQAGLRTDTQYF; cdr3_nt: TGTGCCAGCAGCCAGGCAGGCCTCCGCACAGATACGCAGTATTTT
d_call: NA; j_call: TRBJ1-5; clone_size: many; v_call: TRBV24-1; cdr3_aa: CATSDAQGRGLQHF; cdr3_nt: TGTGCCACCAGTGACGCACAGGGACGGGGGCTCCAGCATTTT
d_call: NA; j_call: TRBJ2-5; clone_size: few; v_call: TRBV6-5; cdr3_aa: CASSYTPGETQYF; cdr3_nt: TGTGCCAGCAGTTACACCCCCGGGGAGACCCAGTACTTC
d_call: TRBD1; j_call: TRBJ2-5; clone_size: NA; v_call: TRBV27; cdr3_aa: CASSRIGTGQGPGQYF; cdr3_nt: TGTGCCAGCAGTCGCATCGGGACGGGACAGGGCCCCGGCCAGTACTTC